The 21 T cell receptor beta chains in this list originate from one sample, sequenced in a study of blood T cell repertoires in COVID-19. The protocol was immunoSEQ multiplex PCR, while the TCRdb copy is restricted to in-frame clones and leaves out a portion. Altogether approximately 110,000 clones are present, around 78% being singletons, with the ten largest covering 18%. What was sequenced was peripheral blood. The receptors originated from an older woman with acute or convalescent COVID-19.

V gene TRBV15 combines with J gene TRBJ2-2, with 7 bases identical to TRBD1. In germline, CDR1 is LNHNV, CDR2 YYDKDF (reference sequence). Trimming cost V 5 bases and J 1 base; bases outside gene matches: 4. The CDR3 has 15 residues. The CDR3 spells CATSSDRVNTGELFF. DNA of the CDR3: TGTGCCACCAGCTCAGACAGGGTGAACACCGGGGAGCTGTTTTTT.

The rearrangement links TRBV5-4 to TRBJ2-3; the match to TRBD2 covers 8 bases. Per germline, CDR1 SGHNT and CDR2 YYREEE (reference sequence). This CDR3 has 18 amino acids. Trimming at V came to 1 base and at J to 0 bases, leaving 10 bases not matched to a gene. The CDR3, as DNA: TGTGCCAGCAGCTTGACTAGCGGAGCCTCCTTTAGCACAGATACGCAGTATTTT. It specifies CASSLTSGASFSTDTQYF.

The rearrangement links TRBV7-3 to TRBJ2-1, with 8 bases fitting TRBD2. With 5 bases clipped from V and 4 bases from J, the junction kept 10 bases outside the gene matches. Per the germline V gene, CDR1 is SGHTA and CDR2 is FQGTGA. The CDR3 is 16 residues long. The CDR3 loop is CASSPKAGVFYNEQFF. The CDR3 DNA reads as TGTGCCAGCAGCCCGAAAGCGGGGGTGTTTTACAATGAGCAGTTCTTC.

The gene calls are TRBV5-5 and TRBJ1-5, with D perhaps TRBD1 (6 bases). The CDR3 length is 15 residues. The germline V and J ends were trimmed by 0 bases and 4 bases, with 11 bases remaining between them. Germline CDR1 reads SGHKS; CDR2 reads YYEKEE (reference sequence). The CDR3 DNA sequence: TGTGCCAGCAGCTTGGTACAGGGCGGTAATCAGCCCCAGCATTTT. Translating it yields CASSLVQGGNQPQHF.

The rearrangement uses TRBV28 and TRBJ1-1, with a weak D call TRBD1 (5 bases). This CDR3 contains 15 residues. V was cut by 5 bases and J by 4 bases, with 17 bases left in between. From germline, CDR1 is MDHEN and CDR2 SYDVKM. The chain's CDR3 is CASSAQTGQSTEAFF. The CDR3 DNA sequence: TGTGCCAGCAGTGCCCAAACAGGCCAGAGCACTGAAGCTTTCTTT.

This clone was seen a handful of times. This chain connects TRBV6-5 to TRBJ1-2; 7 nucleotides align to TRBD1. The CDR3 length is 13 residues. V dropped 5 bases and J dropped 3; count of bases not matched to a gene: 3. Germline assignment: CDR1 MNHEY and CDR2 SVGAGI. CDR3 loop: CASSKGTDYGYTF. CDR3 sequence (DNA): TGTGCCAGCAGTAAGGGGACAGACTATGGCTACACCTTC.

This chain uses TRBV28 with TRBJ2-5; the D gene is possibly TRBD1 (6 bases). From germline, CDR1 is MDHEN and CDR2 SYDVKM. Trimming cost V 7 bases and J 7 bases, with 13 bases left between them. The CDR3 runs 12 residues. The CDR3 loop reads CASTLRGGTQYF. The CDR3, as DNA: TGTGCCAGCACCCTGAGAGGGGGGACCCAGTACTTC.

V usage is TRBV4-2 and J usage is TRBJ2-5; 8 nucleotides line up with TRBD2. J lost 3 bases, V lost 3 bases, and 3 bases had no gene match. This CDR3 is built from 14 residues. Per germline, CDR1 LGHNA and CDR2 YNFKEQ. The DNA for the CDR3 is TGTGCCAGCAGCCAGTTAGCGGGAAAAGAGACCCAGTACTTC. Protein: CASSQLAGKETQYF.

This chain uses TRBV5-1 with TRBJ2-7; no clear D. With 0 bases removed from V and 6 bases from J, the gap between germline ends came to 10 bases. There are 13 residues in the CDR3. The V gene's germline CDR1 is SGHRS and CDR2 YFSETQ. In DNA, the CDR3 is TGCGCCAGCAGCTTGGGTGAGCTCCTCGAGCAGTACTTC. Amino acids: CASSLGELLEQYF.

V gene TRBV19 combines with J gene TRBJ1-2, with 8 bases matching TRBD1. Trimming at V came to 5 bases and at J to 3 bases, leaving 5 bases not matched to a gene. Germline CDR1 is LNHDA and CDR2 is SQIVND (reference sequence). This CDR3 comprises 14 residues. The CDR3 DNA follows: TGTGCCAGTAGTCCCAGGGGGCTGGACTATGGCTACACCTTC. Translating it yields CASSPRGLDYGYTF.

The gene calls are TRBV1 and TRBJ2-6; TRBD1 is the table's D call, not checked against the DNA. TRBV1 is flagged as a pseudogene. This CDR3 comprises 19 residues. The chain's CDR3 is CTSSQDRTDKDSGANVLTF. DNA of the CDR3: TGCACCAGCAGCCAAGATCGGACAGACAAGGACTCTGGGGCCAACGTCCTGACTTTC.

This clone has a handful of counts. The CDR3 DNA reads TGTGCCAGCAGCTCGCGCGGACTAGCGGGGTCCTGGCGAACCGGGGAGCTGTTTTTT. The encoded protein is CASSSRGLAGSWRTGELFF. The chain combines TRBV6-6 with TRBJ2-2; 12 bases line up with TRBD2. V lost 6 bases to trimming and J lost 5 bases; unmatched junction nucleotides: 16. CDR1 and CDR2 (germline): MNHNY, SVGAGI (reference sequence). The CDR3 totals 19 residues.

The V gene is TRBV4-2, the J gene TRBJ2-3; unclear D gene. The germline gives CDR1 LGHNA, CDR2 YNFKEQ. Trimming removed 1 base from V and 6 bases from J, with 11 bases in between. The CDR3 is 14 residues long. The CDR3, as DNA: TGTGCCAGCAGCCAAGTGGCCAGTCCCGATACGCAGTATTTT. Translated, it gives CASSQVASPDTQYF.

The CDR3 sequence: CASSLGGERNQPQHF. In DNA form, the CDR3 reads TGTGCCAGCAGCTTGGGCGGGGAGCGCAATCAGCCCCAGCATTTT. The rearrangement uses TRBV5-4 and TRBJ1-5; D ambiguous. CDR1 is SGHNT and CDR2 is YYREEE in the germline V gene (reference sequence). Trimming took 0 bases from V and 2 from J, leaving 9 bases between them. The CDR3 length is 15 residues.

CDR3 nucleotide sequence: TGTGCCAGCAGTTTTACAGGGAGTACTGAAGCTTTCTTT. Amino acid sequence: CASSFTGSTEAFF. The rearrangement links TRBV28 to TRBJ1-1; possibly TRBD1 for D (6 bases). V was trimmed by 3 bases and J by 5 bases, leaving 10 bases between them. Germline lookup yields CDR1 MDHEN and CDR2 SYDVKM. CDR3 size: 13 residues.

The CDR3 DNA is TGCGCCAGCAGCCAATTTACAGGGTCGAACACTGAAGCTTTCTTT. The encoded protein is CASSQFTGSNTEAFF. This chain links TRBV5-1 with TRBJ1-1; the D gene is possibly TRBD1 (6 bases). Germline CDR1 and CDR2: SGHRS and YFSETQ. V lost 4 bases and J lost 1, with 14 bases in between. The CDR3 is made up of 15 amino acids.

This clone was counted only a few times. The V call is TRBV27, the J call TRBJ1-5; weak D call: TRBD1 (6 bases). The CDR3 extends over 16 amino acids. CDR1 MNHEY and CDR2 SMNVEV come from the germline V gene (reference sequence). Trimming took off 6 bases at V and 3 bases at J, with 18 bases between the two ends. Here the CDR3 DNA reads TGTGCCAGCAGGAGGGGGAGAGGTAACCCCAATCAGCCCCAGCATTTT. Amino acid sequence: CASRRGRGNPNQPQHF.

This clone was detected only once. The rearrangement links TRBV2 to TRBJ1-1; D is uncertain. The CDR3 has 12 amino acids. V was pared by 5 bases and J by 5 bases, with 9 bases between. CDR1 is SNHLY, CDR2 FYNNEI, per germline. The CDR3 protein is CASSREGTEAFF. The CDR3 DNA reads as TGTGCCAGCAGTCGGGAGGGAACTGAAGCTTTCTTT.

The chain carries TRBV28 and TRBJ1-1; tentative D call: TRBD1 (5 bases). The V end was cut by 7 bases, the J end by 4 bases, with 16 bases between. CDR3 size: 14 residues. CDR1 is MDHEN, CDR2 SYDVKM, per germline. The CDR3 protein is CASNWGGSGTEAFF. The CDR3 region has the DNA TGTGCCAGCAATTGGGGGGGGTCGGGCACTGAAGCTTTCTTT.

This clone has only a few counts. The CDR3 spells CASSYRVNLDTEAFF. The CDR3 DNA sequence: TGTGCCAGCAGTTACCGGGTTAACCTGGACACTGAAGCTTTCTTT. The rearrangement uses TRBV6-5 and TRBJ1-1; D is unresolved. The CDR3 consists of 15 residues. Germline V gene sequence: CDR1 MNHEY, CDR2 SVGAGI. Trimming stripped 2 bases from V and 3 bases from J, with 13 bases between.

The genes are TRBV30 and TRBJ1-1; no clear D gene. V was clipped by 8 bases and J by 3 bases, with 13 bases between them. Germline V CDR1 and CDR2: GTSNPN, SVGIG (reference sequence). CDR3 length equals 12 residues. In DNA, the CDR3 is TGTGCCACAGCAGGTGTTCACACTGAAGCTTTCTTT. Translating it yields CATAGVHTEAFF.